Listed below are T cell receptor beta chains from one sample, sequenced in a study of blood T cell repertoires in COVID-19. Sequenced by immunoSEQ multiplex PCR; TCRdb stores in-frame clones only, minus some. Of approximately 220,000 clones listed, around 81% are singletons. Sequenced input: peripheral blood. These TCRs come from a woman in her fifties or sixties with acute or convalescent COVID-19. Each CDR3 is given with its conserved first and last residue. D genes are given only for firm matches. A clone size is listed for some rows: how often the clone was seen (once, few, many), or a class if it is expanded.

cdr3_nt cdr3_aa d_call v_call clone_size j_call
TGTGCCAGTAGTACTCTGTGGGACAGGGGGCGCAATGAGCAGTTCTTC CASSTLWDRGRNEQFF TRBD1 TRBV19 NA TRBJ2-1
TGTGCCAGCAGCCCGATCGGGAGGGGAGTCGACACTGAAGCTTTCTTT CASSPIGRGVDTEAFF NA TRBV13 few TRBJ1-1
TGTGCCAGCACCCCTCGGGCGGAGGGGTACTATGGCTACACCTTC CASTPRAEGYYGYTF NA TRBV7-2 NA TRBJ1-2
TGTGCCAGCAACCTTAACGCAGGGTTCAACACTGAAGCTTTCTTT CASNLNAGFNTEAFF NA TRBV7-8 NA TRBJ1-1
TGTGCCAGCAGTAACAGGGGCGAGCAGTACTTC CASSNRGEQYF TRBD1 TRBV28 NA TRBJ2-7
TGTGCCAACCTCATAGTTGAGCAGTTCTTC CANLIVEQFF NA TRBV21-1 NA TRBJ2-1
TGTGCCAGTAGTGGACAGGGCTGGGAGACCCAGTACTTC CASSGQGWETQYF TRBD1 TRBV19 NA TRBJ2-5
TGCGCCAGCAGTGAGGGGGGACAGGGCCAAGCTTTCTTT CASSEGGQGQAFF TRBD1 TRBV10-2 NA TRBJ1-1
TGTGCCAGCAGTTTGGCCGGGGACAGTAACTATGGCTACACCTTC CASSLAGDSNYGYTF TRBD1 TRBV28 once TRBJ1-2
TGTGCCTGGGACGGGGGACTGAACTATGGCTACACCTTC CAWDGGLNYGYTF NA TRBV30 NA TRBJ1-2
TGTGCCAGCAGTGAGCAGGGCAGCCAGTTCGCAACTAATGAAAAACTGTTTTTT CASSEQGSQFATNEKLFF NA TRBV6-1 NA TRBJ1-4
TGTGCCAGCAAAGGACAGGGGGGCGGCTACACCTTC CASKGQGGGYTF TRBD1 TRBV6-5 NA TRBJ1-2
TGTGCCAGCAGCCTAGGACTTAGCGGGGGGGCCTACGAGCAGTACTTC CASSLGLSGGAYEQYF TRBD2 TRBV7-2 once TRBJ2-7
TGTGCCAGTAGTTTCGCAGGCCTAAATTCACCCCTCCACTTT CASSFAGLNSPLHF NA TRBV19 NA TRBJ1-6
TGCGCCAGCATAGGCGGAAACTCCTACGAGCAGTACTTC CASIGGNSYEQYF NA TRBV10-2 once TRBJ2-7
TGTGCCAGTAGTATCGACAGGGTGGGGAACACTGAAGCTTTCTTT CASSIDRVGNTEAFF TRBD1 TRBV19 NA TRBJ1-1
TGTGCCAGCAGCCCCGGGGGGCTTAATTCACCCCTCCACTTT CASSPGGLNSPLHF NA TRBV5-6 few TRBJ1-6
TGCAGCTCCTCCGGTGCGCAGGGAGGGGGCTACACCTTC CSSSGAQGGGYTF NA TRBV29-1 few TRBJ1-2
TGTGCCAGCAGCGGGACGAGCGGGGGCGCAACAGATACGCAGTATTTT CASSGTSGGATDTQYF TRBD2 TRBV9 NA TRBJ2-3
TGTGCCAGCAGTTTACGAGGGACAGGGGGCTACGAGCAGTACTTC CASSLRGTGGYEQYF TRBD1 TRBV27 few TRBJ2-7
TGTGCCAGCAGTGAAGCGCCGAGCAGGGTCCGCTCACCCCTCCACTTT CASSEAPSRVRSPLHF NA TRBV6-1 NA TRBJ1-6
TGCGCCAGCAGCCAAGTTCAACAGTTTCGGGGAGCCAACGTCCTGACTTTC CASSQVQQFRGANVLTF NA TRBV4-1 NA TRBJ2-6
TGTGCCAGCGCCCCGGGGGCGGGGGGTAAATACGAGCAGTACTTC CASAPGAGGKYEQYF TRBD2 TRBV27 NA TRBJ2-7
TGTGCCAGCAGCTTAGGTACCCCAGGGGCCCATCAGCCCCAGCATTTT CASSLGTPGAHQPQHF NA TRBV7-6 NA TRBJ1-5
TGTGCCAGCAGCTTAGCAGGGGGGGGTGACTATGGCTACACCTTC CASSLAGGGDYGYTF NA TRBV7-2 NA TRBJ1-2
TGCGCCAGCAGCTTGGCGTCTAGCGGGGCCTTCACCGGGGAGCTGTTTTTT CASSLASSGAFTGELFF TRBD2 TRBV5-1 NA TRBJ2-2
TGCAGTGCTAGAACAGTCTATGGCTACACCTTC CSARTVYGYTF NA TRBV20-1 NA TRBJ1-2